This TCR beta chain was identified during a study of CD8+ T cells in alopecia areata. The authors extracted RNA and reverse transcribed it into cDNA as the sequencing template. Sequencing was performed with immunoSEQ multiplex PCR; in TCRdb, only in-frame clones are kept and a portion is missing. The sample includes approximately 89,000 clones, 35% to 45% of them seen just once. V shed 4 bases and J shed 4 bases, with 8 bases lying between them. Germline V CDR1 and CDR2: SGHAT, FQNNGV. The CDR3 has 12 amino acids. This sequence was found in a human donor with alopecia areata. The chain has TRBV11-2 and TRBJ2-7, with D perhaps matching TRBD1 or TRBD2 (5 bases each). Specimen: CD4+ T cells sorted from blood. The CDR3 loop is CASSWDLYEQYF. The DNA for the CDR3 is TGTGCCAGCAGCTGGGACCTTTACGAGCAGTACTTC. Full variable domain (remainder filled in from reference TRBV11-2 and TRBJ2-7): EAGVAQSPRYKIIEKRQSVAFWCNPISGHATLYWYQQILGQGPKLLIQFQNNGVVDDSQLPKDRFSAERLKGVDSTLKIQPAKLEDSAVYLCASSWDLYEQYFGPGTRLTVT.